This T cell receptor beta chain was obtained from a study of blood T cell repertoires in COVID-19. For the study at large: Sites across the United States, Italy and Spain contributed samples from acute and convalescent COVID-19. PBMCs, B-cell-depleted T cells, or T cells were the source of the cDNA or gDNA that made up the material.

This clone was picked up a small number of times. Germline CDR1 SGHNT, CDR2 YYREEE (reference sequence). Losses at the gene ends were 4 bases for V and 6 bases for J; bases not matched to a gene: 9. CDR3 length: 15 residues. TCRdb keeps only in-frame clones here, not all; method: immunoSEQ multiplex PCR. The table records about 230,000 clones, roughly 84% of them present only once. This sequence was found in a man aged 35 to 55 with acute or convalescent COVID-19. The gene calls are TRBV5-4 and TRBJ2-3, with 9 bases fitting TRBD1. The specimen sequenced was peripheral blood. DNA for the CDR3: TGTGCCAGCAGCCACGGGGGACAGGGTGCGGATACGCAGTATTTT. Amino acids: CASSHGGQGADTQYF.